One sample yielded the 11 T cell receptor beta chains listed below, sequenced in a study of blood T cell repertoires in COVID-19. The method was immunoSEQ multiplex PCR; TCRdb's version includes in-frame clones alone and lacks a portion of them. Among 57,000 or so clones listed, approximately 86% were seen once. Sample: peripheral blood. These receptors all come from a human donor in a cohort sampled during active COVID-19.

This clone was picked up a small number of times. The rearrangement links TRBV14 to TRBJ2-7; TRBD2 aligns across 13 bases. Trimming took 0 bases from V and 3 from J; bases not matched to a gene: 5. CDR3 length: 17 amino acids. Germline V lookup: CDR1 SGHDN, CDR2 FVKESK. The chain's CDR3 is CASSQDARTSGSYEQYF. The CDR3 region has the DNA TGTGCCAGCAGCCAAGATGCCAGGACTAGCGGGAGCTACGAGCAGTACTTC.

A single count supports this clone. The chain is built from TRBV24-1 and TRBJ1-2; 7 bases match TRBD1. Germline V CDR1 and CDR2: KGHDR, SFDVKD. The ends lost 4 bases at V and 4 bases at J; junction bases unmatched: 2. This CDR3 region has 13 residues. CDR3 coding DNA: TGTGCCACCAGTGAGAGACAGGGCTATGGCTACACCTTC. Translation gives CATSERQGYGYTF.

The chain carries TRBV9 and TRBJ2-2, with D possibly matching TRBD2 (6 bases). V gave up 6 bases and J gave up 0 bases, with 9 bases separating them. This CDR3 region has 14 residues. From germline, CDR1 is SGDLS and CDR2 YYNGEE. CDR3 DNA: TGTGCCAGCACCAAGCGGGCGAACACCGGGGAGCTGTTTTTT. It codes for CASTKRANTGELFF. The full variable domain, rest sourced from reference TRBV9 and TRBJ2-2, is DSGVTQTPKHLITATGQRVTLRCSPRSGDLSVYWYQQSLDQGLQFLIQYYNGEERAKGNILERFSAQQFPDLHSELNLSSLELGDSALYFCASTKRANTGELFFGEGSRLTVL.

The chain recombines TRBV27 with TRBJ2-3; TRBD2 matches 8 bases. The length of the CDR3 is 13 residues. Germline V gives CDR1 MNHEY, CDR2 SMNVEV (reference sequence). CDR3 nucleotides: TGTCTGGTTTTAGCGGGACACACAGATACGCAGTATTTT. Translated, it gives CLVLAGHTDTQYF.

CDR3 amino acids: CASSERAQGKEAFF. CDR3 in DNA: TGCGCCAGCAGTGAAAGGGCTCAGGGGAAAGAAGCTTTCTTT. V gene TRBV10-1 combines with J gene TRBJ1-1; weak D call: TRBD1 (6 bases). Looked up from germline, CDR1 is WNHNN and CDR2 is SYGVQD (reference sequence). The CDR3 is made up of 14 amino acids. V shed 3 bases and J shed 8 bases, with 16 bases lying between them.

The rearrangement joins TRBV2 to TRBJ1-4, with D perhaps matching TRBD1 (5 bases). In germline, CDR1 is SNHLY, CDR2 FYNNEI. The CDR3 covers 14 residues. V lost 4 bases to trimming and J lost 5 bases, with 11 bases between them. CDR3 nucleotides: TGTGCCAGCAGTGGACAGCTCGAAAATGAAAAACTGTTTTTT. This codes for CASSGQLENEKLFF. The full variable domain, with the rest looked up from reference TRBV2 and TRBJ1-4, is EPEVTQTPSHQVTQMGQEVILRCVPISNHLYFYWYRQILGQKVEFLVSFYNNEISEKSEIFDDQFSVERPDGSNFTLKIRSTKLEDSAMYFCASSGQLENEKLFFGSGTQLSVL.

The chain employs TRBV18 and TRBJ1-6; possibly TRBD1 for D (5 bases). This CDR3 region has 14 residues. The V and J ends lost 3 bases and 5 bases respectively, with 8 bases between them. Germline values: CDR1 KGHSH, CDR2 LQKENI. The CDR3, as DNA: TGTGCCAGCTCACCGGCAGGGAATAATTCACCCCTCCACTTT. This codes for CASSPAGNNSPLHF.

CDR3 DNA: TGTGCCAGCAGCTTAATAGGACTGAGAGGCGCGGGTGGCTACACCTTC. Amino acid sequence: CASSLIGLRGAGGYTF. This chain uses TRBV13 with TRBJ1-2, with D hard to call. This CDR3 region has 16 residues. Germline V gene sequence: CDR1 PRHDT, CDR2 FYEKMQ (reference sequence). V lost 2 bases to trimming and J lost 7 bases, with 20 bases between them. Together with reference TRBV13 and TRBJ1-2, the CDR3 gives the full variable domain: AAGVIQSPRHLIKEKRETATLKCYPIPRHDTVYWYQQGPGQDPQFLISFYEKMQSDKGSIPDRFSAQQFSDYHSELNMSSLELGDSALYFCASSLIGLRGAGGYTFGSGTRLTVV.

The chain uses TRBV7-2 and TRBJ2-1; TRBD2 matches at 7 bases. The CDR3 sequence is 16 residues long. V shed 4 bases, J shed 6 bases, and the junction held 12 bases outside the gene matches. The germline gives CDR1 SGHTA, CDR2 FQGNSA. Written as DNA, the CDR3 is TGTGCCAGCAGCTCCGAGGGGACTAATGCCTTCAATGAGCAGTTCTTC. Translated: CASSSEGTNAFNEQFF.

The rearrangement uses TRBV6-6 and TRBJ1-3, with 11 bases fitting TRBD1. The CDR3 has 15 amino acids. Trimming took 5 bases from V and 2 from J; bases not matched to a gene: 2. The germline CDR1 and CDR2 sequences are MNHNY and SVGAGI (reference sequence). The DNA of the CDR3 is TGTGCCAGCAGTGGGACAGGGGGTGCTGGAAACACCATATATTTT. It specifies CASSGTGGAGNTIYF.

This clone was picked up one time. The rearrangement uses TRBV28 and TRBJ1-1, with 10 bases that match TRBD1. CDR3 length: 14 amino acids. Per germline, CDR1 MDHEN and CDR2 SYDVKM. The trim removed 8 bases at V and 4 bases at J, leaving 7 bases unmatched. CDR3 in amino acids: CASYRRTGGTEAFF. DNA of the CDR3: TGTGCCAGCTATAGGCGGACAGGGGGCACTGAAGCTTTCTTT.